This T cell receptor (beta chain) was sequenced during a study of T cell responses to AZD1222 COVID-19 vaccine. In the case of this clone: Its antigen is still unknown.

TCRdb's table, derived via immunoSEQ multiplex PCR, lists solely in-frame clones and lacks some. The sample lists around 150,000 clones, about nine tenths seen once, with under 4% in the top ten. General study points: Females made up more of the donors, who were largely white British, and clonal diversity may have come out too low. Along spike, vaccine-associated CD4 TCRs were found throughout, with dominance at 160-218 and 743-854. Breadth and depth of Spike-specific TCRs rose after two AZD1222 doses. Among those given AZD1222, only 6 or 7 were seropositive at baseline.

Deletions cut 0 bases from V and 2 bases from J, with 1 base between. The germline V gene encodes CDR1 LNHNV and CDR2 YYDKDF (reference sequence). This CDR3 is 12 amino acids long. The source is an adult who received the AZD1222 COVID-19 vaccine. The specimen comprised peripheral blood, sampled 28 days after the second AZD1222 dose. This chain links TRBV15 with TRBJ1-2, with no clear D. CDR3 sequence reads: CATSRENYGYTF. The CDR3 DNA reads TGTGCCACCAGCAGAGAGAACTATGGCTACACCTTC.